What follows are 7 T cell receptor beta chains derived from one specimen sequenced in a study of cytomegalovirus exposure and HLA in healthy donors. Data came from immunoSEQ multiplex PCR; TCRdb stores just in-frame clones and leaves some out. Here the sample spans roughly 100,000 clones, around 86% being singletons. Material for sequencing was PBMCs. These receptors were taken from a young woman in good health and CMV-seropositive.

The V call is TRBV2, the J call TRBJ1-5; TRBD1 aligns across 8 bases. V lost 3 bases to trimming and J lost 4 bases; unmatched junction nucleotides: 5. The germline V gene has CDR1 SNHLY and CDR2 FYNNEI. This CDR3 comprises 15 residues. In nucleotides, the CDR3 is TGTGCCAGCAGTGAGACGGGACAGGTAAATCAGCCCCAGCATTTT. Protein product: CASSETGQVNQPQHF.

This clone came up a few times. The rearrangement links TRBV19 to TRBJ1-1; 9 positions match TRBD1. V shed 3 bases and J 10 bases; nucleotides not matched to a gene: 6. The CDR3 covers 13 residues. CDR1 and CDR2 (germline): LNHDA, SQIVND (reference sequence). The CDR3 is CASSMTGQGSAFF. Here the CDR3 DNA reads TGTGCCAGTAGTATGACGGGACAGGGTTCAGCTTTCTTT.

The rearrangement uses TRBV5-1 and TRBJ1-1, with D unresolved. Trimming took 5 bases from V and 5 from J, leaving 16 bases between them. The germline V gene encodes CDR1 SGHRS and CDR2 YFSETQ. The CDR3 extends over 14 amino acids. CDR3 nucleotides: TGCGCCAGCAGTAAAGGACTCCTAGGGACTGAAGCTTTCTTT. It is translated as CASSKGLLGTEAFF.

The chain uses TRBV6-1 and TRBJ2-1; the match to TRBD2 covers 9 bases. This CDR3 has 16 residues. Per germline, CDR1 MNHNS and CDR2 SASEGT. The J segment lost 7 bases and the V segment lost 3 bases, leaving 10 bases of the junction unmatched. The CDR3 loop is CASSERRAGGTNEQFF. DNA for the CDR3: TGTGCCAGCAGTGAGCGACGGGCGGGGGGGACTAATGAGCAGTTCTTC.

In nucleotides, the CDR3 is TGTGCCAGCAGTGAAGCTCGACAGGGCCCCACCGGGGAGCTGTTTTTT. It translates to CASSEARQGPTGELFF. J is TRBJ2-2 and V is TRBV2, with 7 bases aligning to TRBD1. V lost 0 bases and J lost 4; bases outside the gene matches: 5. Germline lookup yields CDR1 SNHLY and CDR2 FYNNEI. The CDR3 contains 16 residues.

The CDR3 DNA sequence: TGTGCCTTTAGTTCCGACAGGGGATATGGCTACACCTTC. Translated, it gives CAFSSDRGYGYTF. The V call is TRBV5-3, the J call TRBJ1-2, with 8 bases fitting TRBD1. TRBV5-3 falls under the ORF class, with uncertain function. Trimming at V came to 10 bases and at J to 5 bases, leaving 10 bases not matched to a gene. The CDR3 loop spans 13 amino acids.

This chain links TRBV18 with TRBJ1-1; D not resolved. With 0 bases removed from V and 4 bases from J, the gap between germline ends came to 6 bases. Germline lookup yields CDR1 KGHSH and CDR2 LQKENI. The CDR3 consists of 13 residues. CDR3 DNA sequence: TGTGCCAGCTCACCACCGTCCGGCACTGAAGCTTTCTTT. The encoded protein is CASSPPSGTEAFF. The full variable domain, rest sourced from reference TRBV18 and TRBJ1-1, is NAGVMQNPRHLVRRRGQEARLRCSPMKGHSHVYWYRQLPEEGLKFMVYLQKENIIDESGMPKERFSAEFPKEGPSILRIQQVVRGDSAAYFCASSPPSGTEAFFGQGTRLTVV.